This record looks at one T cell receptor beta chain sequence and its context. Its antigen is unidentified. V shed 4 bases and J shed 4 bases, with 13 bases lying between them. Germline V gives CDR1 KGHSH, CDR2 LQKENI. The CDR3 length is 14 residues. The data originate from a study of T cell responses to AZD1222 COVID-19 vaccine. Repertoires were generated with immunoSEQ multiplex PCR, while TCRdb's copy carries only in-frame clones and drops some. The sample records about 91,000 clones, 90% to 95% being singletons. Study conclusions and caveats: Every sample of the repertoires postdated the peak T cell response.

The TCR sequence derives from an adult who received the AZD1222 COVID-19 vaccine. The sequences come from peripheral blood, collected 28 days after the second AZD1222 dose. This chain uses TRBV18 with TRBJ2-5, with D perhaps assigned TRBD1 or TRBD2 (5 bases each). The CDR3 protein is CASSHGTRGETQYF. CDR3 nucleotide sequence: TGTGCCAGCTCACATGGGACCCGGGGAGAGACCCAGTACTTC.